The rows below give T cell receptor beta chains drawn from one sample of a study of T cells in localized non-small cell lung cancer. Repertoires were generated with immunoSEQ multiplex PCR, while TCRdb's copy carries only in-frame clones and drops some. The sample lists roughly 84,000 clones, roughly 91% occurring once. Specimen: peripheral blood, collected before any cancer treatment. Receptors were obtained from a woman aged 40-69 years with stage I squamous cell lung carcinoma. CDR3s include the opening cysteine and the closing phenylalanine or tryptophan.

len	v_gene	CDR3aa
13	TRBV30	CAWSVRDHITQYF
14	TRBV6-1	CASSPTDSNQPQHF
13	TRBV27	CASSLGRNEKLFF
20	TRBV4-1	CATDRIFLQVGEGSNQPQHF
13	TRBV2	CASSELELGEAFF
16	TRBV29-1	CSVDKVGQGAGNEQFF
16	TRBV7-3	CASSLWGQTGNTEAFF
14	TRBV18	CASSPTGTRNEQFF
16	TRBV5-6	CASSRPLGRSTDTQYF
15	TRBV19	CASSIDRGAGYGYTF
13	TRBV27	CASSFEKWNEQFF
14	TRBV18	CASSPTQGSTEAFF
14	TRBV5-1	CASSFGGFGEKLFF
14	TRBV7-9	CASSLTGQGGGYTF
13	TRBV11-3	CASSFHSDTEAFF
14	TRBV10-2	CASSEPGLNTEAFF
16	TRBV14	CASSPLGAGPTDTQYF
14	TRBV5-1	CASSLTGIGEKLFF
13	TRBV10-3	CAIRGQPNTEAFF
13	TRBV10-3	CAISVGTGDTQYF
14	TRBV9	CASSVGLRGETQYF
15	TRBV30	CAWSIFGGSNQPQHF